The 10 T cell receptor beta chains below come from one sample, sequenced in a study of shared clonotypes between healthy human individuals. Assay used: immunoSEQ multiplex PCR; TCRdb lists only in-frame clones, some missing. This table has a few hundred thousand clones, about 96% appearing once. Input material: memory CD8+ T cells sorted from blood. The subset was: CD45RO+ cells pooled with CCR7-negative TemRA cells. These receptors all come from a man younger than 45 in good health.

This sequence joins TRBV9 and TRBJ2-7; TRBD1 aligns across 8 bases. CDR1 and CDR2 (germline): SGDLS, YYNGEE. The CDR3 loop spans 15 amino acids. The junction had 9 bases not matched to a gene; V was cut back by 2 bases and J by 5 bases. Here the CDR3 reads CASSVSSDRVHEQYF. CDR3 DNA sequence: TGTGCCAGCAGCGTCAGTTCGGACAGGGTCCACGAGCAGTACTTC.

This clone was observed a single time. The J gene is TRBJ1-3, the V gene TRBV9; perhaps TRBD1 as D (5 bases). Germline CDR1 is SGDLS and CDR2 is YYNGEE. Trimming removed 3 bases at V and 1 base at J, with 8 bases between. CDR3 length: 14 residues. CDR3 loop: CASSGEGSGNTIYF. CDR3 coding DNA: TGTGCCAGCAGCGGAGAGGGGTCTGGAAACACCATATATTTT.

The chain recombines TRBV4-1 with TRBJ2-4; no definite D call. V was pared by 1 base and J by 0 bases, with 10 bases between. This CDR3 spans 16 amino acids. Germline assignment: CDR1 MGHRA and CDR2 YSYEKL. CDR3 bases: TGCGCCAGCAGCCAAGGGTCTATAGTAGCCAAAAACATTCAGTACTTC. This sequence encodes CASSQGSIVAKNIQYF.

The chain has TRBV27 and TRBJ2-3; tentative D call: TRBD2 (5 bases). V gave up 4 bases and J gave up 2 bases, with 13 bases separating them. Looked up from germline, CDR1 is MNHEY and CDR2 is SMNVEV (reference sequence). This CDR3 spans 15 amino acids. As DNA, the CDR3 is TGTGCCAGCAGTTCCCCTGGCGGGCCCACAGATACGCAGTATTTT. It is translated as CASSSPGGPTDTQYF.

Remarks on this clone: This CDR3 is also generated by other DNA sequences in the sample. The chain has TRBV28 and TRBJ2-7; D is unclear. V was clipped by 6 bases and J by 3 bases, with 6 bases between them. The CDR3 runs to 11 residues. The V gene's germline CDR1 is MDHEN and CDR2 SYDVKM. The CDR3 protein is CASRINYEQYF. In nucleotides, the CDR3 is TGTGCCAGCAGAATAAACTACGAGCAGTACTTC.

V gene TRBV6-6 combines with J gene TRBJ2-7; 9 bases align to TRBD2. J lost 5 bases, V lost 0 bases, and 2 bases had no gene match. Germline V gene data show CDR1 as MNHNY and CDR2 as SVGAGI (reference sequence). The CDR3 covers 14 residues. Here the CDR3 reads CASSYSGTSHEQYF. The CDR3, as DNA: TGTGCCAGCAGTTACTCGGGGACTAGCCACGAGCAGTACTTC.

This clone was observed once. This chain links TRBV7-6 with TRBJ1-2; D gene unclear. Germline CDR1 reads SGHVS; CDR2 reads FNYEAQ. The CDR3 sequence is 13 residues long. Trimming left V 2 bases short and J 4 bases short, with 8 bases between. DNA for the CDR3: TGTGCCAGCAGCTTATCAGCACTCTATGGCTACACCTTC. The encoded protein is CASSLSALYGYTF.

The V and J genes are TRBV19 and TRBJ1-5; 10 nucleotides line up with TRBD1. Per the germline V gene, CDR1 is LNHDA and CDR2 is SQIVND (reference sequence). Germline trimming cut 3 bases from V and 7 bases from J; bases unmatched to any gene: 9. CDR3 size: 16 residues. The chain's CDR3 is CASSIYGDRGRQPQHF. The CDR3 nucleotides are TGTGCCAGTAGTATTTATGGGGACAGGGGAAGGCAGCCCCAGCATTTT.

The gene calls are TRBV10-3 and TRBJ1-4, with no clear D. From germline, CDR1 is ENHRY and CDR2 SYGVKD. The CDR3 sequence is 14 residues long. Trimming removed 4 bases from V and 4 bases from J, with 10 bases in between. CDR3 amino acids: CAISAGQNNEKLFF. The CDR3 DNA sequence: TGTGCCATCAGTGCCGGGCAGAATAATGAAAAACTGTTTTTT.

This clone was detected only once. The V and J genes are TRBV27 and TRBJ1-1; TRBD1 is a possible D gene (5 bases). The ends were cut back, 2 bases at V and 7 bases at J, with 14 bases in the middle. Germline CDR1 is MNHEY and CDR2 is SMNVEV (reference sequence). The CDR3 totals 14 residues. The CDR3 sequence: CASSLEGVHDEAFF. The CDR3 DNA reads TGTGCCAGCAGTTTAGAAGGGGTCCACGATGAAGCTTTCTTT.